Below, one T cell receptor beta chain is given with its context. The CDR3 runs 14 residues. Per the germline V gene, CDR1 is SGHNT and CDR2 is YYREEE (reference sequence). With V trimmed by 4 bases and J by 4 bases, 7 bases remained unmatched. These data are taken from a study of graft-versus-host responses after intestinal transplantation. The wider study: The whole recipient group had anti-thymocyte globulin induction followed by tacrolimus and steroids for roughly three years.

Study-level points and caveats: Early post-transplant HvG declines were associated with peak circulating GvH clone levels. Recipient-marrow GvH clones were detected, some having first appeared in ileum or blood.

The researchers put 200,000 CFSE-labeled responder cells into plates with 200,000 irradiated, violet-dye-labeled stimulator cells. Profiling relied on immunoSEQ multiplex PCR, and the TCRdb table lists in-frame clones only, not all of them. The sample includes fewer than 25,000 clones, 56% of them seen just once. V usage is TRBV5-4 and J usage is TRBJ1-1; TRBD1 aligns across 7 bases. The clonotype originates from a human patient who received an intestinal transplant. The sequencing here drew on alloreactive CD4+ T cells from a mixed lymphocyte reaction culture, taken before intestinal transplant. The subset is: CFSE-low proliferating T cells sorted from approximately 6-day pre-transplant mixed lymphocyte reaction (GvH or HvG direction). CDR3 in DNA: TGTGCCAGCAGCCCGGGACAGTCGGTCACTGAAGCTTTCTTT. Amino acids: CASSPGQSVTEAFF. Complete variable domain (other parts from reference TRBV5-4 and TRBJ1-1): ETGVTQSPTHLIKTRGQQVTLRCSSQSGHNTVSWYQQALGQGPQFIFQYYREEENGRGNFPPRFSGLQFPNYSSELNVNALELDDSALYLCASSPGQSVTEAFFGQGTRLTVV.